The clone carrying this T cell receptor beta chain was found once. What it binds is not known. The data are from a study of cytomegalovirus exposure and HLA in healthy donors. At the level of the study: Early released data comprised around 80 million unique TCRs from HLA-typed donors. Regarding the study as a whole: An analysis was carried out at a later point. It showed that HLA-associated TCR beta chains were more clonally expanded than equally common non-associated chains.

CDR1 and CDR2 (germline): MNHEY, SMNVEV (reference sequence). The junction had 0 bases not matched to a gene; V was cut back by 2 bases and J by 2 bases. The CDR3 covers 15 residues. Researchers ran the PCR with 60 Vbeta and 13 Jbeta primers. In the original analysis: Later reanalysis found around 84 million unique TCR beta chains, 10 million to 12 million of them shared. Clones were sequenced by immunoSEQ multiplex PCR, and TCRdb holds only the in-frame ones, with some missing. V and J calls and clone size are copied from that table; D and trimming were computed from the DNA. The sample holds some 200,000 clones, roughly four fifths seen once.

The chain employs TRBV27 and TRBJ2-6, with 7 bases lining up with TRBD1. This TCR derives from a girl under 18 in good health and CMV-seronegative. The sample consisted of PBMCs. The CDR3 nucleotides are TGTGCCAGCAGTTTACAGGGGGCTGGGGCCAACGTCCTGACTTTC. Residues: CASSLQGAGANVLTF.